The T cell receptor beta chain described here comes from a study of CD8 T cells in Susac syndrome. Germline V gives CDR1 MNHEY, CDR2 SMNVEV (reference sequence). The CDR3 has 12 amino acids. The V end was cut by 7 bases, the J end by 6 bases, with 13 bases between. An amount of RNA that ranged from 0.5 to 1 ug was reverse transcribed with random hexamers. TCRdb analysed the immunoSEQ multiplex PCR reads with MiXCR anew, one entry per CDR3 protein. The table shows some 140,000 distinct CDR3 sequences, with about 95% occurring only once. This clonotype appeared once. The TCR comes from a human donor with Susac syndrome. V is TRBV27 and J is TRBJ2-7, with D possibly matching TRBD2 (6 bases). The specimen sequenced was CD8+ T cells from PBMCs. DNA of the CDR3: TGTGCCAGCACCGGGGCGGGACGCGAGCAGTACTTC. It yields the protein CASTGAGREQYF.